Listed here are 32 T cell receptor beta chains from one sample, sequenced in a study of patients and donors after allogeneic stem cell transplantation. TCRdb reanalysed the RT-PCR reads using MiXCR and keeps one entry per CDR3 protein. The table shows more than 850,000 distinct CDR3 sequences, with about a sixth occurring only once. The source material was blood, either unsorted or a sorted T cell fraction (not recorded which). These TCRs come from a human donor who was either an allogeneic HSCT recipient or a stem cell or donor lymphocyte infusion donor (not recorded which). It is not recorded whose cells these are; they may come from a transplant donor.

The DNA for the CDR3 is TGTGCCAGCAGCCGCGCCCCCGATGAGCAGTTCTTC. It yields the protein CASSRAPDEQFF. This chain links TRBV14 with TRBJ2-1; D remains ambiguous. Germline assignment: CDR1 SGHDN and CDR2 FVKESK. Trimming cost V 4 bases and J 8 bases, with 9 bases left between them. The CDR3 is made up of 12 amino acids.

The V call is TRBV10-3, the J call TRBJ2-2; maybe TRBD1 (5 bases). Germline-derived CDR1 and CDR2 are ENHRY and SYGVKD. Trimming cost V 8 bases and J 0 bases, with 10 bases left between them. The CDR3 has 14 residues. CDR3 nucleotides: TGTGCCATCCGAGAGACAGCGAACACCGGGGAGCTGTTTTTT. Translating it yields CAIRETANTGELFF.

The chain is built from TRBV6-1 and TRBJ2-4; D might be TRBD1 or TRBD2, each matching 5 bases. Germline V lookup: CDR1 MNHNS, CDR2 SASEGT. Trimming removed 6 bases at V and 0 bases at J, with 12 bases between. This CDR3 region has 15 residues. The CDR3 sequence is CASSGTDKAKNIQYF. The CDR3 nucleotides read TGTGCCAGCAGCGGGACGGACAAAGCCAAAAACATTCAGTACTTC.

This clonotype came up many times. The chain uses TRBV5-1 and TRBJ2-1; 9 bases map to TRBD2. The V and J ends lost 0 bases and 0 bases, in that order; junction bases with no gene match: 13. From germline, CDR1 is SGHRS and CDR2 YFSETQ. This CDR3 is built from 20 residues. DNA for the CDR3: TGCGCCAGCAGCTTGGCCCAACTAGCGGGCCTCGAGAGCTCCTACAATGAGCAGTTCTTC. This gives the protein CASSLAQLAGLESSYNEQFF.

The J gene is TRBJ2-1, the V gene TRBV18; the match to TRBD2 covers 10 bases. With 0 bases clipped from V and 8 bases from J, the junction kept 4 bases outside the gene matches. The CDR3 extends over 15 amino acids. CDR1 and CDR2 (germline): KGHSH, LQKENI. The CDR3 bases are TGTGCCAGCTCACCACCGTCTAGCGGGAGTCATGAGCAGTTCTTC. Protein: CASSPPSSGSHEQFF. The full variable domain, in which reference TRBV18 and TRBJ2-1 provide the parts outside the CDR3, is NAGVMQNPRHLVRRRGQEARLRCSPMKGHSHVYWYRQLPEEGLKFMVYLQKENIIDESGMPKERFSAEFPKEGPSILRIQQVVRGDSAAYFCASSPPSSGSHEQFFGPGTRLTVL.

This clonotype was recorded a few times. This chain links TRBV7-6 with TRBJ2-1; D might be TRBD1 or TRBD2, each matching 5 bases. Germline assignment: CDR1 SGHVS and CDR2 FNYEAQ. This CDR3 is 15 amino acids long. V lost 4 bases, J lost 6 bases, and 16 bases lay in between. Here the CDR3 reads CASSSVGDRFNEQFF. The CDR3 DNA sequence: TGTGCCAGCAGCTCCGTAGGGGACCGCTTCAATGAGCAGTTCTTC.

This clonotype has a handful of counts. The CDR3 is CASSRTGDHYGYTF. The CDR3 coding sequence is TGTGCCAGCAGTCGGACAGGGGATCACTATGGCTACACCTTC. The chain links TRBV12-3 or TRBV12-4 to TRBJ1-2, with 9 bases lining up with TRBD1. The CDR3 is 14 residues long. The V and J ends lost 5 bases and 3 bases, in that order; junction bases with no gene match: 4.

The chain joins TRBV24-1 to TRBJ1-2, with D unclear. CDR3 length: 14 residues. Germline CDR1 reads KGHDR; CDR2 reads SFDVKD. Trimming shortened V by 3 bases and J by 4 bases, and 11 bases separated the two germline ends. The CDR3 DNA sequence: TGTGCCACCAGTGATCCCTCCTCCTTCTATGGCTACACCTTC. Amino acid sequence: CATSDPSSFYGYTF.

For the CDR3, the DNA is TGTGCCAGCAGTAGAGACATCGGGGAGACCCAGTACTTC. This codes for CASSRDIGETQYF. This chain connects TRBV12-3 or TRBV12-4 to TRBJ2-5; D remains ambiguous. The ends were cut back, 5 bases at V and 5 bases at J, with 12 bases in the middle. CDR3 size: 13 residues.

This clonotype has more than one count but fewer than ten. The V gene is TRBV5-6, the J gene TRBJ2-3; D gene uncertain. The V and J ends lost 2 bases and 4 bases respectively, with 5 bases between them. This CDR3 has 12 residues. Per germline, CDR1 SGHDT and CDR2 YYEEEE. CDR3 residues: CASSFEPDTQYF. Here the CDR3 DNA reads TGTGCCAGCAGCTTCGAGCCAGATACGCAGTATTTT.

On this clonotype: The junction departs from germline at one end; a sequencing error may be responsible. The chain has TRBV7-2 and TRBJ2-2; 10 positions agree with TRBD2. The CDR3 is 15 residues long. Germline CDR1 reads SGHTA; CDR2 reads FQGNSA. Here the CDR3 DNA reads TGTGCCAGCAGATTAGCGGGGGGTCGCACCGGGGAGCTGTTTTTT. Translating gives CASRLAGGRTGELFF.

The chain combines TRBV5-1 with TRBJ2-7, with D hard to call. This CDR3 is 12 amino acids long. CDR1 and CDR2 from the germline V gene are SGHRS and YFSETQ. The V and J ends lost 4 bases and 3 bases respectively, with 8 bases between them. For the CDR3, the DNA is TGCGCCAGCAGCATGACTCACTACGAGCAGTACTTC. Translation gives CASSMTHYEQYF.

The V gene is TRBV7-9, the J gene TRBJ2-5; tentatively, D is TRBD2 (5 bases). The CDR3 extends over 15 amino acids. Trimming shortened V by 3 bases and J by 2 bases, and 13 bases separated the two germline ends. CDR1 SEHNR and CDR2 FQNEAQ come from the germline V gene (reference sequence). The CDR3 DNA is TGTGCCAGCAGCTTTACAAGCCGGGGACAAGAGACCCAGTACTTC. It codes for CASSFTSRGQETQYF. The whole variable domain, filled in from reference TRBV7-9 and TRBJ2-5, reads DTGVSQNPRHKITKRGQNVTFRCDPISEHNRLYWYRQTLGQGPEFLTYFQNEAQLEKSRLLSDRFSAERPKGSFSTLEIQRTEQGDSAMYLCASSFTSRGQETQYFGPGTRLLVL.

The chain couples TRBV20-1 to TRBJ2-3, with D uncertain. CDR1 and CDR2 (germline): DFQATT, SNEGSKA (reference sequence). The CDR3 extends over 12 amino acids. The ends were cut back, 1 base at V and 2 bases at J, with 4 bases in the middle. CDR3 loop: CSARVVTDTQYF. Here the CDR3 DNA reads TGCAGTGCTAGAGTGGTCACAGATACGCAGTATTTT.

The rearrangement joins TRBV25-1 to TRBJ2-1; 7 bases align to TRBD2. Germline values: CDR1 MGHDK, CDR2 SYGVNS. The CDR3 runs 15 residues. V trimming: 4 bases; J trimming: 2 bases; junction bases outside the gene matches: 5. The CDR3 bases are TGTGCCAGCAGTGTATCCGGGAGGCCCTACAATGAGCAGTTCTTC. Translated, it gives CASSVSGRPYNEQFF.

This clonotype was detected only a few times. The CDR3 sequence is CSGSTGGHTEAFF. CDR3 in DNA: TGCAGCGGTTCGACAGGAGGGCACACTGAAGCTTTCTTT. J is TRBJ1-1 and V is TRBV29-1, with D maybe TRBD1 (6 bases). The V end was cut by 7 bases, the J end by 3 bases, with 15 bases between. The germline gives CDR1 SQVTM, CDR2 ANQGSEA. The CDR3 totals 13 residues.

This clonotype was seen more than once but under ten times. The gene calls are TRBV7-9 and TRBJ1-4; D not resolved. V lost 1 base to trimming and J lost 4 bases, with 10 bases between them. The CDR3 consists of 15 residues. Germline CDR1 is SEHNR and CDR2 is FQNEAQ (reference sequence). The CDR3: CASSLGASLNEKLFF. CDR3 sequence (DNA): TGTGCCAGCAGCTTAGGTGCCAGCCTTAATGAAAAACTGTTTTTT.

This clonotype was seen a single time. The chain has TRBV2 and TRBJ1-2; unclear D gene. V lost 11 bases and J 4 bases, leaving 11 bases between the germline ends. The germline V gene has CDR1 SNHLY and CDR2 FYNNEI. This CDR3 has 11 residues. CDR3 loop: CAFGVLYGYTF. CDR3 in DNA: TGTGCCTTCGGAGTCCTCTATGGCTACACCTTC.

This clonotype turned up a few times. The V gene is TRBV10-3, the J gene TRBJ2-1; 7 bases fit TRBD2. From germline, CDR1 is ENHRY and CDR2 SYGVKD. The CDR3 has 18 amino acids. The V and J ends lost 0 bases and 5 bases, in that order; junction bases with no gene match: 13. The chain's CDR3 is CAISESTRGGRGNNEQFF. The CDR3 DNA reads as TGTGCCATCAGTGAGTCGACTCGTGGCGGGAGAGGGAACAATGAGCAGTTCTTC.

This chain joins TRBV6-2 or TRBV6-3 and TRBJ2-7, with a weak D call TRBD2 (6 bases). Germline loops: CDR1 MNHEY, CDR2 SVGEGT. CDR3 length: 14 amino acids. V was shortened by 2 bases and J by 4 bases, with 12 bases between the two germline ends. CDR3 sequence reads: CASSYGGRRYEQYF. In nucleotides, the CDR3 is TGTGCCAGCAGTTACGGGGGGAGACGGTACGAGCAGTACTTC.

This chain links TRBV20-1 with TRBJ2-1; TRBD2 is a possible D gene (5 bases). V shed 3 bases and J shed 6 bases, with 9 bases lying between them. Germline assignment: CDR1 DFQATT and CDR2 SNEGSKA (reference sequence). CDR3 length equals 12 residues. The CDR3 bases are TGCAGTGCTAGTACACTAGGCAATGAGCAGTTCTTC. Translation: CSASTLGNEQFF.

Comment on this clonotype: A much larger clone differs from this one at a single base, so this may be a read error. The chain uses TRBV12-3 or TRBV12-4 and TRBJ1-5, with D hard to call. The CDR3 runs to 14 residues. CDR3: CASLRSYSYQPQHF. CDR3 in DNA: TGTGCCAGCCTACGTAGTTATAGCTATCAGCCCCAGCATTTT.

The genes are TRBV10-3 and TRBJ2-1; 10 bases agree with TRBD2. The CDR3 is 17 residues long. CDR1 ENHRY and CDR2 SYGVKD come from the germline V gene. V lost 4 bases, J lost 3 bases, and 9 bases stayed unmatched. The CDR3 DNA is TGTGCCATCAGTGGGGATAGCGGGGGGCCGTTCTACAATGAGCAGTTCTTC. Translated: CAISGDSGGPFYNEQFF.

This clonotype was observed a few times. The chain combines TRBV27 with TRBJ2-3; possible D gene TRBD1, 6 bases. Per the germline V gene, CDR1 is MNHEY and CDR2 is SMNVEV (reference sequence). The CDR3 extends over 17 amino acids. V lost 1 base and J lost 2, with 16 bases in between. CDR3 residues: CASSLWVPGQTTDTQYF. CDR3 bases: TGTGCCAGCAGTTTATGGGTCCCGGGACAAACCACAGATACGCAGTATTTT.

This clonotype showed up many times. The chain has TRBV4-2 and TRBJ2-2; 7 nucleotides match TRBD2. The CDR3 consists of 15 residues. Per the germline V gene, CDR1 is LGHNA and CDR2 is YNFKEQ. V dropped 4 bases and J dropped 7; count of bases not matched to a gene: 9. The DNA for the CDR3 is TGTGCCAGCAGCCCCCAGGAAGGGGAGGGCGGGGAGCTGTTTTTT. Protein sequence: CASSPQEGEGGELFF.

The table lists this clonotype with many counts. This chain joins TRBV12-3 or TRBV12-4 and TRBJ1-1; 8 bases match TRBD1. CDR3 size: 15 residues. V was clipped by 5 bases and J by 6 bases; unmatched bases: 11. CDR3 amino acids: CASSLTGVGTPEAFF. The CDR3 nucleotides read TGTGCCAGCAGTCTGACAGGGGTCGGGACCCCTGAAGCTTTCTTT.

This clonotype was counted only a few times. The chain couples TRBV20-1 to TRBJ1-6, with a weak D call TRBD1 (5 bases). Trimming removed 6 bases from V and 6 bases from J, with 18 bases in between. CDR1 DFQATT and CDR2 SNEGSKA come from the germline V gene (reference sequence). The CDR3 runs to 15 residues. CDR3 loop: CSAPLGGRPNSPLHF. The CDR3 bases are TGCAGTGCCCCCCTTGGGGGACGTCCTAATTCACCCCTCCACTTT.

This clonotype has just a few counts. This rearrangement joins TRBV12-3 or TRBV12-4 to TRBJ2-5, with a tentative D call TRBD2 (6 bases). The CDR3 sequence is 13 residues long. With 1 base removed from V and 10 bases from J, the gap between germline ends came to 13 bases. CDR3 coding DNA: TGTGCCAGCAGTTTAGGGACTACTCGAGACCAGTACTTC. Residues: CASSLGTTRDQYF.

This clonotype was seen a handful of times. The V call is TRBV5-1, the J call TRBJ2-7; TRBD2 agrees at 8 bases. The CDR3 extends over 16 amino acids. The junction had 5 bases not matched to a gene; V was cut back by 0 bases and J by 0 bases. Germline loops: CDR1 SGHRS, CDR2 YFSETQ. The CDR3 coding sequence is TGCGCCAGCAGCTTGGCCGGGCTAGCGGGCTCCTACGAGCAGTACTTC. It translates to CASSLAGLAGSYEQYF.

The chain recombines TRBV5-1 with TRBJ1-1; TRBD1 matches at 10 bases. V was clipped by 7 bases and J by 5 bases; unmatched bases: 11. The CDR3 runs to 15 residues. The V gene's germline CDR1 is SGHRS and CDR2 YFSETQ. CDR3: CASGLGTGDGTEAFF. The CDR3 DNA is TGCGCCAGCGGTCTAGGGACAGGGGATGGAACTGAAGCTTTCTTT.

The chain links TRBV7-2 to TRBJ1-2, with D possibly TRBD1 on 6 matching bases. This CDR3 is built from 13 residues. Germline values: CDR1 SGHTA, CDR2 FQGNSA. Trimming pared 5 bases from V and 11 bases from J, leaving 18 bases between. As DNA, the CDR3 is TGTGCCAGCAGCAATTACAGGCGGGGGCGATACACCTTC. Its protein product is CASSNYRRGRYTF.

CDR3 sequence: CASSSTGQGYETQYF. As DNA, the CDR3 is TGTGCCAGCAGCTCGACGGGACAGGGGTACGAGACCCAGTACTTC. The gene calls are TRBV7-2 and TRBJ2-5; 10 bases align to TRBD1. V lost 4 bases to trimming and J lost 5 bases; unmatched junction nucleotides: 7. Germline CDR1 SGHTA, CDR2 FQGNSA. The CDR3 runs 15 residues.